This T cell receptor (beta chain) was recovered during a study of blood T cell repertoires in COVID-19. Study context: The samples span acute and convalescent COVID-19 from the United States, Italy and Spain. The cDNA or gDNA used as material had been derived from T cells, B-cell-depleted T cells, or PBMCs.

The CDR3 runs to 12 residues. The V end was cut by 6 bases, the J end by 3 bases, with 8 bases between. From germline, CDR1 is MNHEY and CDR2 SVGAGI. Methods used by the authors: Reference gene primer amplification gave estimated nucleated cell counts. Assay: immunoSEQ multiplex PCR; the TCRdb copy retains only in-frame clones and omits some. D and trimming were read from the DNA, whereas the V and J calls and clone size are those reported in that table. The sample yields about 160,000 clones, approximately 91% seen once. The sample taken for sequencing was peripheral blood. This chain connects TRBV6-5 to TRBJ1-2; no clear D gene. The origin of this receptor is a man younger than 35 with acute or convalescent COVID-19. In DNA, the CDR3 is TGTGCCAGCAGGGACTTCTACTATGGCTACACCTTC. Its translation is CASRDFYYGYTF.